This T cell receptor beta chain stems from a study of cytomegalovirus exposure and HLA in healthy donors. This clone showed up just a few times. From germline, CDR1 is SNHLY and CDR2 FYNNEI. This CDR3 has 16 residues. The V end lost 4 bases, the J end lost 9 bases, and 19 bases lay between the germline ends. Primers included in the PCR were 60 Vbeta and 13 Jbeta primers. Original analysis: A follow-up analysis tallied 73 million or so unique TCR beta chains, some 9.9 million shared. TCRdb keeps only in-frame clones here, not all; method: immunoSEQ multiplex PCR. D and trimming were read from the DNA, whereas the V and J calls and clone size are those reported in that table. The sample carries some 190,000 clones, about three quarters recorded once.

The receptor was derived from a woman in her thirties in good health and CMV-seropositive. Material for sequencing was PBMCs. The rearrangement joins TRBV2 to TRBJ1-6; maybe TRBD1 (6 bases). Written as DNA, the CDR3 is TGTGCCAGCAGTGTCAGTTCAGGGGCTGAGGGTTCACCCCTCCACTTT. Protein: CASSVSSGAEGSPLHF.